The 2 T cell receptor beta chains in this list originate from one sample, sequenced in a study of T-cell reconstitution after alpha-beta-depleted transplantation in children. Preparation of the TCRbeta library was carried out with unique molecular identifiers. TCRdb ran MiXCR on the PCR reads and lists one entry per CDR3 protein. The sample has fewer than 350,000 distinct CDR3 sequences; more than 9% are singletons. The source was peripheral blood, collected 180 days after TCRalphabeta/CD19-depleted stem cell transplant. All receptors derive from a male patient under 10 years old who had a stem cell transplant for chronic granulomatous disease, so the T cells may come from the graft donor.

This clonotype was observed many times. The chain recombines TRBV18 with TRBJ2-3; D remains unclear. CDR1 and CDR2 from the germline V gene are KGHSH and LQKENI. The CDR3 length is 13 residues. The germline V and J ends were trimmed by 2 bases and 7 bases, with 10 bases remaining between them. This chain's CDR3 is CASSPSDGYTQYF. In nucleotides, the CDR3 is TGTGCCAGCTCACCATCGGACGGATATACGCAGTATTTT.

In its sample, this clonotype was seen many times. The chain employs TRBV12-3 or TRBV12-4 and TRBJ2-7, with D maybe TRBD2 (5 bases). V dropped 6 bases and J dropped 2 bases, with 11 bases sitting between them. The CDR3 is 13 amino acids. The CDR3 sequence: CASSDGSPYEQYF. CDR3 coding DNA: TGTGCCAGCAGCGATGGGAGTCCCTACGAGCAGTACTTC.